The rows below give T cell receptor beta chains drawn from one sample of a study of T cells in Graves' hyperthyroidism and ophthalmopathy. TCRdb independently ran MiXCR on the multiplex PCR reads; one entry per CDR3 protein. This sample has 350,000 to 450,000 distinct CDR3 sequences; 17% occur once, and the top ten carry more than 30%. Sequences were obtained from blood. These receptors were taken from a woman in her twenties or thirties with Graves' hyperthyroidism that later progressed to Graves' ophthalmopathy. CDR3s include the opening cysteine and the closing phenylalanine or tryptophan. The order of the fields is CDR3 protein, CDR3 DNA, J gene, clone size, V gene, D gene. A D gene is named only where the DNA matches it firmly. Only part of the rows carry a size: once, few, many, or a class if the clone is expanded.

CDR3aa: CASGLDSGSFTYGYTF
CDR3nt: TGTGCTAGTGGTTTAGATTCAGGGTCATTTACCTATGGCTACACCTTC
j_gene: TRBJ1-2
abundance: many
v_gene: TRBV12-5
d_gene: -

CDR3aa: CARSGIVDQPQHF
CDR3nt: TGTGCCAGATCAGGGATAGTCGATCAGCCCCAGCATTTT
j_gene: TRBJ1-5
abundance: many
v_gene: TRBV19
d_gene: -

CDR3aa: CSARDLGGSNTEAFF
CDR3nt: TGCAGTGCTAGAGATCTGGGAGGGAGTAATACTGAAGCTTTCTTT
j_gene: TRBJ1-1
abundance: -
v_gene: TRBV20-1
d_gene: -

CDR3aa: CATSRETEKLFF
CDR3nt: TGTGCCACCAGCAGAGAGACGGAAAAACTGTTTTTT
j_gene: TRBJ1-4
abundance: few
v_gene: TRBV15
d_gene: -

CDR3aa: CASSAVDSTDTQYF
CDR3nt: TGTGCCAGCAGCGCAGTGGACAGCACAGATACGCAGTATTTT
j_gene: TRBJ2-3
abundance: many
v_gene: TRBV6-2/TRBV6-3
d_gene: -

CDR3aa: CARIKQPQHF
CDR3nt: TGTGCCAGGATAAAGCAGCCCCAGCATTTT
j_gene: TRBJ1-5
abundance: few
v_gene: TRBV19
d_gene: -

CDR3aa: CASRGSRNTGELFF
CDR3nt: TGTGCCAGCAGGGGGAGTAGGAACACCGGGGAGCTGTTTTTT
j_gene: TRBJ2-2
abundance: -
v_gene: TRBV2
d_gene: -

CDR3aa: CASSDTGGVDEQFF
CDR3nt: TGTGCCAGCAGTGATACAGGGGGGGTCGATGAGCAGTTCTTC
j_gene: TRBJ2-1
abundance: many
v_gene: TRBV6-1
d_gene: -

CDR3aa: CASSSLAGGYNEQFF
CDR3nt: TGTGCCAGCTCATCCCTAGCGGGAGGGTACAATGAGCAGTTCTTC
j_gene: TRBJ2-1
abundance: many
v_gene: TRBV18
d_gene: TRBD2

CDR3aa: CASSQPRVAKNIQYF
CDR3nt: TGTGCCAGCAGCCAACCACGGGTTGCCAAAAACATTCAGTACTTC
j_gene: TRBJ2-4
abundance: -
v_gene: TRBV6-2/TRBV6-3
d_gene: -

CDR3aa: CASRAPTDTQYF
CDR3nt: TGTGCCAGCAGAGCCCCTACTGATACGCAGTATTTT
j_gene: TRBJ2-3
abundance: many
v_gene: TRBV12-3/TRBV12-4
d_gene: -

CDR3aa: CASSRPDRPSHNEQFF
CDR3nt: TGTGCCAGCAGCCGACCAGACAGGCCGAGTCACAATGAGCAGTTCTTC
j_gene: TRBJ2-1
abundance: many
v_gene: TRBV11-2
d_gene: -

CDR3aa: CAISEEGTGIPNEKLFF
CDR3nt: TGTGCCATCAGTGAGGAGGGGACAGGCATACCTAATGAAAAACTGTTTTTT
j_gene: TRBJ1-4
abundance: many
v_gene: TRBV10-3
d_gene: TRBD1

CDR3aa: CAEGRENTGELFF
CDR3nt: TGTGCTGAAGGGAGGGAGAACACCGGGGAGCTGTTTTTT
j_gene: TRBJ2-2
abundance: many
v_gene: TRBV30
d_gene: TRBD2

CDR3aa: CASSYPTGTEAFF
CDR3nt: TGTGCCAGCAGTTACCCGACAGGAACTGAAGCTTTCTTT
j_gene: TRBJ1-1
abundance: -
v_gene: TRBV6-6
d_gene: -

CDR3aa: CASSQQVSGNTIYF
CDR3nt: TGCGCCAGCAGCCAGCAGGTCTCTGGAAACACCATATATTTT
j_gene: TRBJ1-3
abundance: -
v_gene: TRBV4-1
d_gene: -

CDR3aa: CASSYSKLAGVNTQYF
CDR3nt: TGTGCCAGCAGTTACTCGAAACTAGCGGGAGTCAATACGCAGTATTTT
j_gene: TRBJ2-3
abundance: many
v_gene: TRBV6-2/TRBV6-3
d_gene: TRBD2

CDR3aa: CASSQDKPSGSEGSNEQFF
CDR3nt: TGTGCCAGCAGCCAAGATAAGCCTAGCGGGAGTGAAGGCTCCAATGAGCAGTTCTTC
j_gene: TRBJ2-1
abundance: many
v_gene: TRBV4-2
d_gene: TRBD2

CDR3aa: CASSIDSLTSNQPQHF
CDR3nt: TGTGCCAGTAGTATTGACAGTCTGACTAGCAATCAGCCCCAGCATTTT
j_gene: TRBJ1-5
abundance: few
v_gene: TRBV19
d_gene: -

CDR3aa: CSVDNRDVETQYF
CDR3nt: TGCAGCGTTGATAACCGGGACGTAGAGACCCAGTACTTC
j_gene: TRBJ2-5
abundance: many
v_gene: TRBV29-1
d_gene: -

CDR3aa: CASSQDPGIGRGAGQFF
CDR3nt: TGTGCCAGCAGCCAAGATCCCGGGATAGGGAGAGGAGCGGGGCAGTTCTTC
j_gene: TRBJ2-1
abundance: few
v_gene: TRBV3-1
d_gene: -

CDR3aa: CASSLEHQGNEQFF
CDR3nt: TGTGCCAGCAGCTTAGAGCACCAGGGCAATGAGCAGTTCTTC
j_gene: TRBJ2-1
abundance: few
v_gene: TRBV11-2
d_gene: -

CDR3aa: CASSLTGANTGELFF
CDR3nt: TGCGCCAGCAGCTTAACAGGGGCTAACACCGGGGAGCTGTTTTTT
j_gene: TRBJ2-2
abundance: many
v_gene: TRBV5-1
d_gene: TRBD1

CDR3aa: CASRLLSGTLNQPQHF
CDR3nt: TGTGCCAGCAGGTTACTGTCCGGGACTCTTAATCAGCCCCAGCATTTT
j_gene: TRBJ1-5
abundance: -
v_gene: TRBV28
d_gene: -

CDR3aa: CASVTPNTEAFF
CDR3nt: TGTGCCAGTGTTACACCGAACACTGAAGCTTTCTTT
j_gene: TRBJ1-1
abundance: many
v_gene: TRBV28
d_gene: -

CDR3aa: CASSYSFSGGAGKTQYF
CDR3nt: TGTGCCAGCAGCTACAGCTTTAGCGGGGGGGCCGGGAAGACCCAGTACTTC
j_gene: TRBJ2-5
abundance: many
v_gene: TRBV7-8
d_gene: TRBD2

CDR3aa: CASATNYDNEQFF
CDR3nt: TGCGCCAGTGCGACCAATTATGACAATGAGCAGTTCTTC
j_gene: TRBJ2-1
abundance: many
v_gene: TRBV5-1
d_gene: -

CDR3aa: CASSLLGRGQGDEQYF
CDR3nt: TGTGCCAGCAGCTTATTGGGTAGAGGGCAGGGCGACGAGCAGTACTTC
j_gene: TRBJ2-7
abundance: many
v_gene: TRBV7-8
d_gene: -

CDR3aa: CASSVELAGVGEQYF
CDR3nt: TGTGCCAGCAGCGTAGAGCTAGCGGGAGTTGGCGAGCAGTACTTC
j_gene: TRBJ2-7
abundance: many
v_gene: TRBV9
d_gene: TRBD2

CDR3aa: CASSLSLTGGSDTQYF
CDR3nt: TGTGCCAGCAGCTTATCTTTGACAGGGGGTTCAGATACGCAGTATTTT
j_gene: TRBJ2-3
abundance: many
v_gene: TRBV7-9
d_gene: TRBD1

CDR3aa: CASSPRQNNSPLHF
CDR3nt: TGTGCCAGCAGCCCGAGACAGAATAATTCACCCCTCCACTTT
j_gene: TRBJ1-6
abundance: many
v_gene: TRBV7-9
d_gene: -

CDR3aa: CSVEGGGGDEQFF
CDR3nt: TGCAGCGTTGAAGGGGGGGGGGGCGATGAGCAGTTCTTC
j_gene: TRBJ2-1
abundance: -
v_gene: TRBV29-1
d_gene: -

CDR3aa: CASSQPWTDTQYF
CDR3nt: TGTGCCAGCAGCCAACCTTGGACAGATACGCAGTATTTT
j_gene: TRBJ2-3
abundance: many
v_gene: TRBV3-1
d_gene: -

CDR3aa: CASSLDQTDYEQYF
CDR3nt: TGTGCCAGCAGCTTAGATCAAACAGATTACGAGCAGTACTTC
j_gene: TRBJ2-7
abundance: -
v_gene: TRBV11-2
d_gene: -

CDR3aa: CASSDGTSGRNRQYF
CDR3nt: TGTGCCAGCAGTGACGGGACTAGCGGGAGGAATCGGCAGTACTTC
j_gene: TRBJ2-7
abundance: many
v_gene: TRBV6-1
d_gene: TRBD2

CDR3aa: CASGQGYQPQHF
CDR3nt: TGTGCCAGCGGACAGGGGTATCAGCCCCAGCATTTT
j_gene: TRBJ1-5
abundance: many
v_gene: TRBV6-1
d_gene: TRBD1